This entry concerns a single TCR beta chain. Germline and junction disagree at one end, which may indicate a read error. This entry belongs to a study of blood T cell repertoires in COVID-19. Germline assignment: CDR1 WSHSY and CDR2 SAAADI. This CDR3 has 11 residues. Method: immunoSEQ multiplex PCR; TCRdb's copy keeps in-frame clones and lacks some. The sample holds 190,000 or so clones, over 80% seen once. The J gene is TRBJ1-2, the V gene TRBV10-2; D possibly corresponds to TRBD1 (6 bases). The sequencing sample was made of PBMCs or T cells enriched from blood (not recorded which). The receptor was derived from a man aged 18-30 years with acute COVID-19. CDR3 loop: CASRKGDNENF. The CDR3, as DNA: TGCGCCAGCAGAAAGGGGGACAACGAGAACTTC.